The clone carrying this T cell receptor (beta chain) was detected many times. TCRdb reanalysed the 5' RACE reads using MiXCR and keeps one entry per CDR3 protein. This table has approximately 89,000 distinct CDR3 sequences, around 4.5% appearing once. The germline gives CDR1 SNHLY, CDR2 FYNNEI. The CDR3 spans 17 residues. Trimming cost V 4 bases and J 3 bases; bases outside gene matches: 9. The time point was: longitudinal time-point 3. This specimen comes from a study of neurological immune-mediated disorders. The receptor was derived from a woman aged 55 to 70 with multiple sclerosis. The chain couples TRBV2 to TRBJ1-5; TRBD1 agrees at 10 bases. Specimen: PBMCs. The CDR3 DNA follows: TGTGCCAGCAGTGGGATGGGACAGGGGACGATCAATCAGCCCCAGCATTTT. It yields the protein CASSGMGQGTINQPQHF.